The TCR beta chain under discussion was sequenced for a study of early T cells in non-severe SARS-CoV-2 infection. Study at large: The input, bulk RNA from unsorted whole blood, was sequenced, and chains were unpaired. General observations from the study: Reliance on VDJdb matching favored anti-spike CD8 responses; private and CD4 specificities were missed.

Trimming removed 4 bases from V and 10 bases from J, with 26 bases in between. The CDR3 consists of 17 residues. Per the germline V gene, CDR1 is SGHVS and CDR2 is FNYEAQ. Each single cDNA molecule received a unique molecular identifier. TCRdb reprocessed the 5' RACE reads via MiXCR and lists one record per CDR3 protein. The sample yields about 30,000 distinct CDR3 sequences, about 3.9% seen once. This clonotype showed up many times. The target antigen is unknown. The gene calls are TRBV7-6 and TRBJ2-1; D is tentatively TRBD1 or TRBD2 (5 bases each). The source material was whole blood. The sequence was collected from an adult who was a healthcare worker with PCR-confirmed SARS-CoV-2 infection or an uninfected control (not recorded which). In DNA, the CDR3 is TGTGCCAGCAGCTCACCTACACGTTCGGGACCCAGCAGAGAGCAGTTCTTC. Translation gives CASSSPTRSGPSREQFF.